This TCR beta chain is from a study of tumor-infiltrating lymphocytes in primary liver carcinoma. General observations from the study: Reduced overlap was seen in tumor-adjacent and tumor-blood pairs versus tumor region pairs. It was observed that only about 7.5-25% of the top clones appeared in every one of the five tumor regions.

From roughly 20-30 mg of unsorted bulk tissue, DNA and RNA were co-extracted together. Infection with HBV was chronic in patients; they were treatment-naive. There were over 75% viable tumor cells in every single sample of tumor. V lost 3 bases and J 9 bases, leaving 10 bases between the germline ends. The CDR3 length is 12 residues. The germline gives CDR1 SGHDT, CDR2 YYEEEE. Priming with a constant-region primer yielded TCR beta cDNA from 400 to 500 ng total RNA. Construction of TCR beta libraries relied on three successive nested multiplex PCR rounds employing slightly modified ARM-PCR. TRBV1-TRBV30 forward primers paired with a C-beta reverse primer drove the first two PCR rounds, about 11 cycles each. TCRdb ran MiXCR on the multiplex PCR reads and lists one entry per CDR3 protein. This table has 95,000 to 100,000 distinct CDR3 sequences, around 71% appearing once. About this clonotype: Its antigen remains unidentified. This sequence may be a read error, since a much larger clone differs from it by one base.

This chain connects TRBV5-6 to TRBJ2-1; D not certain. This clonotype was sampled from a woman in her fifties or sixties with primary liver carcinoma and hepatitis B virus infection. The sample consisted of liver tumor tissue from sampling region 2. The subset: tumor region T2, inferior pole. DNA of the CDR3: TGTGCCAGCAGCTCGATTCGTGGTGAGCAGTTCTTC. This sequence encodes CASSSIRGEQFF.